This passage covers 16 T cell receptor beta chains from one sample sequenced in a study of CD8 T cells in Susac syndrome. Reverse transcription of about 0.45 to 1 ug RNA was carried out with random hexamers. TCRdb re-called the immunoSEQ multiplex PCR reads through MiXCR, storing one row per CDR3 protein. The sample carries about 250,000 distinct CDR3 sequences, around 93% recorded once. Input material: CD4+ T cells from PBMCs. The receptors here all came from a human donor with multiple sclerosis.

The chain recombines TRBV2 with TRBJ1-5; maybe TRBD1 (5 bases). Trimming cost V 2 bases and J 1 base, with 9 bases left between them. The CDR3 has 15 residues. The germline V gene encodes CDR1 SNHLY and CDR2 FYNNEI. The CDR3 DNA follows: TGTGCCAGCAGTGAACGGGGGATCAGCAATCAGCCCCAGCATTTT. Translated: CASSERGISNQPQHF. Using reference TRBV2 and TRBJ1-5 for the parts outside the CDR3, the full variable domain is EPEVTQTPSHQVTQMGQEVILRCVPISNHLYFYWYRQILGQKVEFLVSFYNNEISEKSEIFDDQFSVERPDGSNFTLKIRSTKLEDSAMYFCASSERGISNQPQHFGDGTRLSIL.

The chain links TRBV6-6 to TRBJ2-3; 7 positions match TRBD2. The junction had 4 bases not matched to a gene; V was cut back by 10 bases and J by 3 bases. Germline values: CDR1 MNHNY, CDR2 SVGAGI (reference sequence). The CDR3 runs 12 residues. The CDR3 here is CATREWTDTQYF. As DNA, the CDR3 is TGTGCCACGCGGGAGTGGACAGATACGCAGTATTTT.

This rearrangement joins TRBV19 to TRBJ2-3; the match to TRBD1 covers 9 bases. Losses at the gene ends were 6 bases for V and 0 bases for J; bases not matched to a gene: 4. The CDR3 runs to 15 residues. CDR1 is LNHDA, CDR2 SQIVND, per germline (reference sequence). In DNA form, the CDR3 reads TGTGCCAGTAGCAGGACAGGGGTCAGCACAGATACGCAGTATTTT. This encodes CASSRTGVSTDTQYF.

The chain links TRBV6-1 to TRBJ2-1; D may correspond to TRBD1 or TRBD2 (7 bases each). The germline V gene has CDR1 MNHNS and CDR2 SASEGT. Trimming took off 10 bases at V and 7 bases at J, with 17 bases between the two ends. The CDR3 is 13 residues long. Here the CDR3 DNA reads TGTGCCACCCAAAGACAGGGAGGGAATGAGCAGTTCTTC. Protein product: CATQRQGGNEQFF.

V is TRBV2 and J is TRBJ2-4, with 8 bases lining up with TRBD1. This CDR3 has 14 amino acids. The junction had 7 bases not matched to a gene; V was cut back by 7 bases and J by 5 bases. Per the germline V gene, CDR1 is SNHLY and CDR2 is FYNNEI. CDR3 protein: CASIWTGSENIQYF. The DNA of the CDR3 is TGTGCCAGCATATGGACAGGGTCAGAAAACATTCAGTACTTC.

The chain combines TRBV6-2 or TRBV6-3 with TRBJ2-7; 7 bases align to TRBD1. V trimming: 2 bases; J trimming: 2 bases; junction bases outside the gene matches: 6. CDR1 and CDR2 (germline): MNHEY, SVGEGT. The length of the CDR3 is 15 residues. DNA of the CDR3: TGTGCCAGCAGTTACCGAGCTACAGGGGCCTACGAGCAGTACTTC. Its translation: CASSYRATGAYEQYF.

The rearrangement links TRBV29-1 to TRBJ2-1, with no clear D. Trimming removed 1 base at V and 12 bases at J, with 4 bases between. Per the germline V gene, CDR1 is SQVTM and CDR2 is ANQGSEA. This CDR3 is 9 amino acids long. CDR3 amino acids: CSVEGGQFF. The DNA of the CDR3 is TGCAGCGTTGAAGGCGGGCAGTTCTTC.

The chain employs TRBV30 and TRBJ2-1; tentatively, D is TRBD1 (5 bases). This CDR3 is 18 amino acids long. Germline V gene sequence: CDR1 GTSNPN, CDR2 SVGIG (reference sequence). Trimming left V 0 bases short and J 8 bases short, with 26 bases between. The CDR3 DNA reads TGTGCCTGGAGTGTACGCAGGGCCCTAACCCACTCGAGTTATGAGCAGTTCTTC. Translating it yields CAWSVRRALTHSSYEQFF.

In this sample, this clonotype turned up a few times. This sequence joins TRBV28 and TRBJ2-7; tentative D call: TRBD2 (6 bases). The CDR3 covers 14 residues. The germline gives CDR1 MDHEN, CDR2 SYDVKM. Trimming pared 2 bases from V and 6 bases from J, leaving 14 bases between. CDR3: CASSLVAERAEQYV. CDR3 nucleotides: TGTGCCAGCAGTTTAGTGGCCGAGCGGGCCGAGCAGTACGTC.

The CDR3 reads CASSLDIGYTF. DNA for the CDR3: TGTGCCAGCAGTTTAGATATTGGCTACACCTTC. The genes are TRBV28 and TRBJ1-2; D uncertain. Germline V lookup: CDR1 MDHEN, CDR2 SYDVKM. Trimming pared 2 bases from V and 7 bases from J, leaving 5 bases between. The CDR3 covers 11 residues.

This chain uses TRBV30 with TRBJ1-5, with D possibly matching TRBD1 (5 bases). Germline V gene data show CDR1 as GTSNPN and CDR2 as SVGIG (reference sequence). Trimming shortened V by 3 bases and J by 2 bases, and 11 bases separated the two germline ends. The CDR3 is 14 amino acids. The CDR3 bases are TGTGCCTGGAGCCCGGGACGGCGCAATCAGCCCCAGCATTTT. Residues: CAWSPGRRNQPQHF.

The chain employs TRBV12-3 or TRBV12-4 and TRBJ2-2, with TRBD1 identical over 11 bases. The V segment lost 5 bases and the J segment 5 bases; nucleotides outside the gene matches: 7. The CDR3 contains 16 residues. This chain's CDR3 is CASSRRTGGGTGELFF. Written as DNA, the CDR3 is TGTGCCAGCAGTCGTCGGACAGGGGGCGGGACCGGGGAGCTGTTTTTT.

V and J are TRBV29-1 and TRBJ2-5, with TRBD1 matching 11 bases. The CDR3 is made up of 14 amino acids. CDR1 and CDR2 (germline): SQVTM, ANQGSEA. Trimming cost V 3 bases and J 5 bases; bases outside gene matches: 5. CDR3 nucleotides: TGCAGCGTTGATTGGGACAGGGGGAGGGAGACCCAGTACTTC. Amino acid sequence: CSVDWDRGRETQYF.

The V and J genes are TRBV7-8 and TRBJ2-7, with TRBD2 identical over 11 bases. The CDR3 spans 15 residues. Germline V gives CDR1 SGHVS, CDR2 FQNEAQ. Losses at the gene ends were 5 bases for V and 5 bases for J; bases not matched to a gene: 8. CDR3 sequence reads: CASSLTSGSSHEQYV. The CDR3, as DNA: TGTGCCAGCAGCCTCACTAGCGGGAGTTCCCACGAGCAGTACGTC.

The chain carries TRBV7-3 and TRBJ2-2; D is possibly TRBD1 (5 bases). The CDR3 loop spans 14 amino acids. Germline values: CDR1 SGHTA, CDR2 FQGTGA. Deletions cut 5 bases from V and 5 bases from J, with 12 bases between. The CDR3 is CASSKGAGTGELFF. DNA for the CDR3: TGTGCCAGCAGCAAAGGGGCAGGGACCGGGGAGCTGTTTTTT.

The chain employs TRBV10-3 and TRBJ2-1; no definite D call. The CDR3 extends over 11 amino acids. The germline V and J ends were trimmed by 4 bases and 10 bases, with 8 bases remaining between them. Per germline, CDR1 ENHRY and CDR2 SYGVKD. The DNA of the CDR3 is TGTGCCATCAGTGGTCTAGGGGAGCAGTTCTTC. Its translation is CAISGLGEQFF.